This TCR beta chain was recovered during a study of cytomegalovirus exposure and HLA in healthy donors. Amplification used 60 Vbeta primers and 13 Jbeta primers. The data were produced by immunoSEQ multiplex PCR, yet TCRdb's version contains in-frame clones alone and is incomplete. Of 150,000 to 200,000 clones listed, less than 85% are singletons. Looked up from germline, CDR1 is LNHDA and CDR2 is SQIVND (reference sequence). CDR3 length: 15 residues. J lost 1 base, V lost 10 bases, and 9 bases had no gene match. The specimen sequenced was PBMCs. This clonotype was obtained from a man aged 40-49 years in good health and CMV-seronegative. The V gene is TRBV19, the J gene TRBJ1-4; 7 bases are shared with TRBD1. The CDR3 reads CATTPQGVTNEKLFF. In nucleotides, the CDR3 is TGTGCCACTACCCCCCAGGGGGTAACTAATGAAAAACTGTTTTTT.